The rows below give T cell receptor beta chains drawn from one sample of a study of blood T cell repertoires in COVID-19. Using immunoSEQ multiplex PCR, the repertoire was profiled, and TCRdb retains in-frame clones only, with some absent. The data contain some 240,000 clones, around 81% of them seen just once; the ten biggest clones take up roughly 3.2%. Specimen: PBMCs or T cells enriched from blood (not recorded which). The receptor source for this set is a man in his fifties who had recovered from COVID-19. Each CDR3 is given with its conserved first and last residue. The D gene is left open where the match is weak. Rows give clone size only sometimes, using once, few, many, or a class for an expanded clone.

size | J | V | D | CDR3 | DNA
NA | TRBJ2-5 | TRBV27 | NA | CASSLVGRGETQYF | TGTGCCAGCAGTTTAGTGGGTCGGGGGGAGACCCAGTACTTC
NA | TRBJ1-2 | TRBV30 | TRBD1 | CACRSIGAGGGLGYTF | TGTGCCTGCCGGAGTATTGGGGCAGGGGGCGGGCTGGGCTACACCTTC
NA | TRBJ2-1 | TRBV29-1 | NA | CSVDRDNEQFF | TGCAGCGTTGATCGGGACAATGAGCAGTTCTTC
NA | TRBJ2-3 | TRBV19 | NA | CASSRGTDTQYF | TGTGCCAGTAGTCGCGGGACAGATACGCAGTATTTT
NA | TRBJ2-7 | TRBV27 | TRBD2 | CASSGRLAGILYEQYF | TGTGCCAGCAGCGGTCGACTAGCGGGGATTCTGTACGAGCAGTACTTC
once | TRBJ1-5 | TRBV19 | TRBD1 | CASSTRRQGVSNQPQHF | TGTGCCAGTAGTACCCGGAGACAGGGGGTCAGCAATCAGCCCCAGCATTTT
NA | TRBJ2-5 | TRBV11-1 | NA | CASSSGETQYF | TGTGCCAGCAGCTCGGGAGAGACCCAGTACTTC
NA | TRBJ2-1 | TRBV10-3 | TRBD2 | CAISGGGSGIRGEQFF | TGTGCCATCAGTGGTGGGGGTAGCGGGATTCGCGGTGAGCAGTTCTTC
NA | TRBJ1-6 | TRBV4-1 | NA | CASSQDIEGHRNSPLHF | TGCGCCAGCAGCCAAGATATAGAGGGACACCGTAATTCACCCCTCCACTTT
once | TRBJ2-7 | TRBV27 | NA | CASSLKGGVQNYEQYF | TGTGCCAGCAGTTTAAAGGGGGGGGTGCAAAACTACGAGCAGTACTTC
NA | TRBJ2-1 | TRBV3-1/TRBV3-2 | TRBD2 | CASSPNPGLAGKYNEQFF | TGTGCCAGCAGCCCAAACCCGGGACTAGCAGGAAAGTACAATGAGCAGTTCTTC
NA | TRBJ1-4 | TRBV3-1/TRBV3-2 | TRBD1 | CASSETGTGDSGREKLFF | TGTGCCAGCAGCGAGACCGGGACAGGGGATTCGGGGAGGGAAAAACTGTTTTTT
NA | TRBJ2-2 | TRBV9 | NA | CASSVVPSGPNTGELFF | TGTGCCAGCAGCGTAGTCCCAAGCGGCCCTAACACCGGGGAGCTGTTTTTT
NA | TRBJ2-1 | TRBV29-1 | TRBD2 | CSVPGAGVPRGNEQFF | TGCAGCGTCCCCGGGGCGGGAGTCCCGCGGGGCAATGAGCAGTTCTTC
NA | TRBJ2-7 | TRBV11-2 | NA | CASSLGTEVGEQYF | TGTGCCAGCAGCTTAGGGACGGAGGTTGGCGAGCAGTACTTC
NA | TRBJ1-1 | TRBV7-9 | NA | CASSLVLGGPEAFF | TGTGCCAGCAGCTTAGTGTTGGGTGGGCCTGAAGCTTTCTTT
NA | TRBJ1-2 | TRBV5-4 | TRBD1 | CASSPLRQGLSYGYTF | TGTGCCAGCAGCCCGCTACGACAGGGGTTGAGCTATGGCTACACCTTC
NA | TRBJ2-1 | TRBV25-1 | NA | CASSLEIDEQFF | TGTGCCAGCAGTTTAGAGATCGATGAGCAGTTCTTC
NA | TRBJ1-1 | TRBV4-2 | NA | CASSQDRGRHSNTEAFF | TGTGCCAGCAGCCAAGATCGGGGGAGACATTCGAACACTGAAGCTTTCTTT
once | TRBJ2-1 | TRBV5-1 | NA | CASSSRSGRFF | TGCGCCAGCAGTTCAAGGAGTGGTCGGTTCTTC
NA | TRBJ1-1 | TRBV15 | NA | CATSNPFIPDTEAFF | TGTGCCACCAGCAACCCGTTTATCCCGGACACTGAAGCTTTCTTT
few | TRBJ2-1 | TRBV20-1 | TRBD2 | CSASVLAGAGYNEQFF | TGCAGTGCTAGTGTACTGGCGGGAGCCGGATACAATGAGCAGTTCTTC
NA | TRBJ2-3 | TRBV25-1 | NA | CASRVYPDTQYF | TGTGCCAGCAGAGTCTATCCCGATACGCAGTATTTT
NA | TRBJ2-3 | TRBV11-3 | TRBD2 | CASSPRTSGFTDTQYF | TGTGCCAGCAGCCCTCGGACTAGCGGTTTCACAGATACGCAGTATTTT
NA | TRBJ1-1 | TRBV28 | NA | CASTDIGQGSTEAFF | TGTGCCAGCACCGATATAGGCCAGGGGAGCACTGAAGCTTTCTTT
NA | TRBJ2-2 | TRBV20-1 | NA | CSASQTGELFF | TGCAGTGCTAGCCAAACCGGGGAGCTGTTTTTT
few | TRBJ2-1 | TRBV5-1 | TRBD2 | CASSLVAASGGANEQFF | TGCGCCAGCAGCTTGGTGGCGGCTAGCGGGGGGGCCAATGAGCAGTTCTTC
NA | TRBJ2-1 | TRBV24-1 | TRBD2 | CATSLGGSNEQFF | TGTGCCACCAGTCTGGGGGGGAGCAATGAGCAGTTCTTC
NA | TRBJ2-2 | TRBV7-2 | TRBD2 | CASRDGTSTGELFF | TGTGCCAGCAGAGACGGGACTAGCACCGGGGAGCTGTTTTTT
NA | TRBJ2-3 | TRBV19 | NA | CATLGGVLNTQYF | TGTGCCACCCTAGGGGGAGTCTTGAATACGCAGTATTTT
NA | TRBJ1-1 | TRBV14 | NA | CASSQLTENTEAFF | TGTGCCAGCAGCCAACTTACAGAGAACACTGAAGCTTTCTTT
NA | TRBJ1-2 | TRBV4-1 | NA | CASSQGGLVNYGYTF | TGCGCCAGCAGCCAAGGGGGACTCGTTAACTATGGCTACACCTTC
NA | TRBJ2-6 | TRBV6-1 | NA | CASSGGTASGANVLTF | TGTGCCAGCAGTGGCGGGACAGCGTCTGGGGCCAACGTCCTGACTTTC
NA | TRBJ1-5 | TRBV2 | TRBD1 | CASSRPPGQGGSNQPQHF | TGTGCCAGCAGCCGCCCACCGGGACAGGGGGGAAGCAATCAGCCCCAGCATTTT
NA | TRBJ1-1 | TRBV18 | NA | CASSPQGGAEAFF | TGTGCCAGCTCACCTCAGGGCGGCGCTGAAGCTTTCTTT
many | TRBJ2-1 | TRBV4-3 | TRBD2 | CASSQGLAGGNNEQFF | TGCGCCAGCAGCCAAGGACTAGCGGGAGGGAACAATGAGCAGTTCTTC
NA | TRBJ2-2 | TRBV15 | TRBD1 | CASRQGAVTGELFF | TGTGCCTCGCGACAGGGGGCTGTCACCGGGGAGCTGTTTTTT
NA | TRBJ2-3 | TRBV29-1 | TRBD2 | CSVVWGGDTQYF | TGCAGCGTTGTTTGGGGGGGAGATACGCAGTATTTT
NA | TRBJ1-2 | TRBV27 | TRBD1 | CASSPTWTGILGGYTF | TGTGCCAGCAGCCCCACATGGACAGGGATCTTAGGAGGCTACACCTTC
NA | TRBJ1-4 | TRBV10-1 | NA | CASQGQGGEKLFF | TGCGCCAGCCAAGGGCAGGGTGGTGAAAAACTGTTTTTT
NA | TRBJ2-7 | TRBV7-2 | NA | CASSHGGQGGLYEQYF | TGTGCCAGCAGCCATGGAGGGCAGGGCGGTCTTTACGAGCAGTACTTC
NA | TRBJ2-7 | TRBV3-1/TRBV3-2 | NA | CASSRRDNEQYF | TGTGCCAGCAGCCGAAGGGACAACGAGCAGTACTTC
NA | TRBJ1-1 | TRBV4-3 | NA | CASSQTQNTEAFF | TGCGCCAGCAGCCAGACACAGAACACTGAAGCTTTCTTT
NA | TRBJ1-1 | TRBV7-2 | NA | CASSQLEQQYTEAFF | TGTGCCAGCAGCCAGTTGGAGCAGCAGTACACTGAAGCTTTCTTT
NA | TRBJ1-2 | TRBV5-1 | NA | CASTPDTLVGYGYTF | TGCGCCAGCACCCCTGACACCTTGGTCGGCTATGGCTACACCTTC